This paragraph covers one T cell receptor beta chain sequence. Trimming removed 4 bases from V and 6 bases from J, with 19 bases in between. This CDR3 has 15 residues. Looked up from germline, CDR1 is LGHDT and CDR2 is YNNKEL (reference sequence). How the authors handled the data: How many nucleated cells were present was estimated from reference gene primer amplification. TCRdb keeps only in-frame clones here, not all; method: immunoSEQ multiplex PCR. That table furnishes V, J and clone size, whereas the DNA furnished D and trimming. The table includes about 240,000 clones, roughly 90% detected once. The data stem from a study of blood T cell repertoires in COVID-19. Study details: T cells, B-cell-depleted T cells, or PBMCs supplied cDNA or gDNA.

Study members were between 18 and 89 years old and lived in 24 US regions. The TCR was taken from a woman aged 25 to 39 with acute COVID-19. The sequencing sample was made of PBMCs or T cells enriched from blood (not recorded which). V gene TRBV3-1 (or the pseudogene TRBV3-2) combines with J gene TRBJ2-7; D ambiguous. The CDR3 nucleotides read TGTGCCAGCAGCCCCCTAGGCAGAACCGCACGCGAGCAGTACTTC. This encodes CASSPLGRTAREQYF.